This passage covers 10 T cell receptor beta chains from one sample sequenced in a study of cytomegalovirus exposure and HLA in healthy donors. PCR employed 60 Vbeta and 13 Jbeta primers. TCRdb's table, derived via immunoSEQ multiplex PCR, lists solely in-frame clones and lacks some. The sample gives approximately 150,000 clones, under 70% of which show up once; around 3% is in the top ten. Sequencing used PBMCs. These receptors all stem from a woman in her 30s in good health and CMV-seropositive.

The CDR3 spells CAWSRGLRETQYF. DNA of the CDR3: TGTGCCTGGAGTAGGGGGTTGAGAGAGACCCAGTACTTC. The genes are TRBV30 and TRBJ2-5; tentative D call: TRBD1 (6 bases). V was cut by 2 bases and J by 4 bases, with 11 bases left in between. Germline CDR1 reads GTSNPN; CDR2 reads SVGIG (reference sequence). The length of the CDR3 is 13 residues.

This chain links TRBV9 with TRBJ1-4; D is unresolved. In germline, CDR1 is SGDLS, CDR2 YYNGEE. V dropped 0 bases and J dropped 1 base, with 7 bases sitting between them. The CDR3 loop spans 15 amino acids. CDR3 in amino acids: CASSVAAGTNEKLFF. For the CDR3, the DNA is TGTGCCAGCAGCGTAGCCGCGGGAACTAATGAAAAACTGTTTTTT.

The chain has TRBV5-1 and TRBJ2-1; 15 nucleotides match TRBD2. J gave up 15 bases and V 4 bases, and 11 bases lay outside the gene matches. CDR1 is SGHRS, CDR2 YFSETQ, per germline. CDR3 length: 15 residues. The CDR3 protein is CASSPGLAGGTIRFF. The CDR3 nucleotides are TGCGCCAGCAGCCCGGGACTAGCGGGGGGCACGATACGGTTCTTC.

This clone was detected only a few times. CDR3 region: CASSGTGDQPQHF. Written as DNA, the CDR3 is TGTGCCAGCAGTGGGACAGGGGATCAGCCCCAGCATTTT. This chain uses TRBV2 with TRBJ1-5; the match to TRBD1 covers 9 bases. CDR3 length: 13 residues. The germline V gene has CDR1 SNHLY and CDR2 FYNNEI. V shed 4 bases and J 5 bases; nucleotides not matched to a gene: 0.

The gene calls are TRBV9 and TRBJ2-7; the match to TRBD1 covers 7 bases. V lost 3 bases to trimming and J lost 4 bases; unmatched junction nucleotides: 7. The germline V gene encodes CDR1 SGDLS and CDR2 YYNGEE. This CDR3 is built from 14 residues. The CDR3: CASSGSGGSYEQYF. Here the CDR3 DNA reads TGTGCCAGCAGCGGGTCAGGGGGATCGTACGAGCAGTACTTC.

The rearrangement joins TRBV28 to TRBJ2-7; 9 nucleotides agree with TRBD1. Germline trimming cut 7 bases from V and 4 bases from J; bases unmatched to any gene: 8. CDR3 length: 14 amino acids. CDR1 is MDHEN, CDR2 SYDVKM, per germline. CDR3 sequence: CASISGTGLYEQYF. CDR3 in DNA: TGTGCCAGCATCAGTGGGACAGGGCTATACGAGCAGTACTTC.

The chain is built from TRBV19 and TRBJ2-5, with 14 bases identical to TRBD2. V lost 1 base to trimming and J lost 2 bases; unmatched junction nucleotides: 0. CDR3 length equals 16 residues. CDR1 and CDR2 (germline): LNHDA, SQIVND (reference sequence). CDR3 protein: CASSIGTSGGQETQYF. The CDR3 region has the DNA TGTGCCAGTAGTATAGGGACTAGCGGGGGGCAAGAGACCCAGTACTTC.

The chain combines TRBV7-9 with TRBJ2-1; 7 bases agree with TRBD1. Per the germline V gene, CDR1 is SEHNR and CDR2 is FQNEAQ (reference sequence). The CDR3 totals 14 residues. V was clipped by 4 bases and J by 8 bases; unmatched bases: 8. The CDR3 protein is CASSSEDRSHEQFF. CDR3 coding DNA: TGTGCCAGCAGCTCGGAGGACAGGTCCCATGAGCAGTTCTTC.

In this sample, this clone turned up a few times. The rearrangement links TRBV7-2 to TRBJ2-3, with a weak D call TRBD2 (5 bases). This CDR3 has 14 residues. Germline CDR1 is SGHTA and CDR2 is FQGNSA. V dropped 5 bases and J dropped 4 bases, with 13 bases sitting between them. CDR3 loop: CASSPGIFSDTQYF. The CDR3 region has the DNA TGTGCCAGCAGCCCCGGGATTTTTTCAGATACGCAGTATTTT.

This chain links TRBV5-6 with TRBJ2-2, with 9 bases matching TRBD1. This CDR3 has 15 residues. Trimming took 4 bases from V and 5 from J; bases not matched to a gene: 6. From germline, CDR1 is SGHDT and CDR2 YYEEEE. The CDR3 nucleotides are TGTGCCAGCAGCCCCGGGACAGGGAATACCGGGGAGCTGTTTTTT. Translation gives CASSPGTGNTGELFF.